This T cell receptor beta chain was captured in a study of blood T cell repertoires in COVID-19 (dated by TCRdb to 2020 to 2021). About the full investigation: Collaborator samples came from the United States, Italy and Spain and covered acute and convalescent phases of COVID-19. The material from the prospective study consisted of cDNA or gDNA derived from T cells, B-cell-depleted T cells, or PBMCs. The dataset comprised deeply sampled blood TCRbeta repertoires from subjects exposed to, actively infected with, or recovered from COVID-19. The repertoires were released in a freely available public database meant as a resource for research on the immune response to SARS-CoV-2. Samples were obtained from the ongoing ImmuneRACE study (first 160 participants) and from about 1,300 subjects provided by 6 global collaborators. The sample metadata nearly always contained a de-identified subject ID, COVID-19 status, age in years and sex. HLA class I and class II types, where available, came from metadata supplied by the sample provider rather than from assay-based typing. Study-level results and caveats: How much clinical and demographic metadata was included differed by source and by participant, and the metadata was provided uncurated.

The CDR3 starts with the cysteine, ends with the phenylalanine, and has 15 residues. Just the 45-base CDR3 DNA is kept, in frame starting at base 1. V is clipped by 0 bases and J by 10 bases, and the sequence between their germline boundaries is 13 bases long. From a lookup of the germline V gene, CDR1 and CDR2 are MNHEY and SVGAGI. Regarding this clone: The specificity of this receptor is unknown. Per-nucleotide qualities are absent, and no much larger clonotype sits a single base away.

One collaborating source in Seattle enrolled patients during active infection and followed them longitudinally through the course of disease. Collaborating institutions collected whole blood in K2EDTA tubes following their own protocols. For TCRbeta analysis, collaborator samples were shipped as frozen whole blood, as isolated PBMCs, or as DNA extracted from either sample type. The immunoSEQ Assay, a bias-controlled multiplex PCR, was used to amplify TCRbeta CDR3 regions from genomic DNA. In the original analysis: Within the assay, amplification of reference gene primers was used to estimate how many nucleated cells each sample contained. To quantify the absolute abundance of each unique TCRbeta CDR3 rearrangement, sequence reads were collapsed and filtered. For each sample, productive Simpson clonality was calculated as the square root of Simpson's diversity index across productive rearrangements. TCRdb carries this immuneACCESS record with in-frame sequences only. Its versions omit some clonotypes, under half of them owing to an unresolved V gene in the studies checked, with the rest unexplained. The V and J calls and clone size are taken from that table; D and trimming were inferred from the DNA. Here the sample has about 300,000 clones; 88% occur a single time. Roughly 1.7% of the sample is in the top ten clones.

The receptor was derived from a woman younger than 45 with COVID-19, enrolled during active disease. The rearrangement joined TRBV6-5 to TRBJ1-6; tentative D gene TRBD1, with 5 bases matching. The specimen was peripheral blood. The CDR3 protein sequence reads: CASSYSGGPGSPLHF. At the DNA level, the sequence is TGTGCCAGCAGTTACTCGGGGGGACCAGGATCACCCCTCCACTTT.